A single sample is the source of the 6 T cell receptor beta chains below, sequenced in a study of blood T cell repertoires in COVID-19. Sequenced by immunoSEQ multiplex PCR; TCRdb stores in-frame clones only, minus some. The table includes about 160,000 clones, roughly 90% detected once. Sequencing was performed on peripheral blood. These receptors came from a man in his fifties or sixties with acute or convalescent COVID-19.

The rearrangement uses TRBV7-6 and TRBJ1-2; 8 positions agree with TRBD1. V lost 3 bases, J lost 6 bases, and 9 bases stayed unmatched. The CDR3 is 15 amino acids. CDR1 is SGHVS and CDR2 is FNYEAQ in the germline V gene. The CDR3 sequence is CASSFRAGGMDGYTF. The CDR3 bases are TGTGCCAGCAGCTTTAGGGCAGGGGGCATGGATGGCTACACCTTC.

The chain links TRBV11-2 to TRBJ1-5, with unresolved D. V gave up 6 bases and J gave up 2 bases, with 14 bases separating them. CDR3 size: 15 residues. Germline values: CDR1 SGHAT, CDR2 FQNNGV. In DNA, the CDR3 is TGTGCCAGCAGTTATACTATTGATGGCAATCAGCCCCAGCATTTT. It yields the protein CASSYTIDGNQPQHF.

This chain uses TRBV6-5 with TRBJ1-5; tentative D call: TRBD1 (6 bases). Trimming pared 9 bases from V and 0 bases from J, leaving 15 bases between. Germline V lookup: CDR1 MNHEY, CDR2 SVGAGI. The CDR3 has 15 amino acids. As DNA, the CDR3 is TGTGCCAGTCTTCAGGGGTTGTATAGCAATCAGCCCCAGCATTTT. Translating gives CASLQGLYSNQPQHF.

The chain uses TRBV5-4 and TRBJ1-1, with 8 bases matching TRBD1. The V and J ends lost 4 bases and 8 bases, in that order; junction bases with no gene match: 7. Germline loops: CDR1 SGHNT, CDR2 YYREEE (reference sequence). This CDR3 comprises 13 residues. The CDR3 reads CASSIPGQGEAFF. CDR3 coding DNA: TGTGCCAGCAGCATACCCGGACAGGGCGAAGCTTTCTTT.

The V gene is TRBV7-3, the J gene TRBJ2-6; D might be TRBD2 (5 bases). CDR1 is SGHTA, CDR2 FQGTGA, per germline. This CDR3 comprises 15 residues. V lost 5 bases to trimming and J lost 2 bases, with 10 bases between them. The CDR3 protein is CASSPLGAGANVLTF. In nucleotides, the CDR3 is TGTGCCAGCAGCCCCCTCGGGGCTGGGGCCAACGTCCTGACTTTC.

This CDR3 is CASSLTSGTGGGQPQHF. The CDR3 DNA follows: TGTGCCAGTAGTTTAACTTCCGGGACAGGGGGCGGTCAGCCCCAGCATTTT. The chain couples TRBV19 to TRBJ1-5, with 12 bases fitting TRBD1. Losses at the gene ends were 5 bases for V and 6 bases for J; bases not matched to a gene: 11. The CDR3 totals 17 residues. The germline CDR1 and CDR2 sequences are LNHDA and SQIVND (reference sequence).